This T cell receptor beta chain was identified during a study of T cell responses to AZD1222 COVID-19 vaccine. The CDR3 covers 14 residues. Germline V gives CDR1 SGHRS, CDR2 YFSETQ. Deletions cut 2 bases from V and 1 base from J, with 9 bases between. TCRdb keeps only in-frame clones here, not all; method: immunoSEQ multiplex PCR. The sample holds about 120,000 clones, around nine tenths seen once. This TCR was sampled from an adult in good health. This specimen consisted of peripheral blood, obtained on day 0 of AZD1222 vaccination. The gene calls are TRBV5-1 and TRBJ1-1; D unclear. The CDR3 region is CASSFRRWNTEAFF. CDR3 nucleotide sequence: TGCGCCAGCAGCTTTAGGAGGTGGAACACTGAAGCTTTCTTT.